This is a list of T cell receptor beta chains from one sample in a study of T cells in Graves' hyperthyroidism and ophthalmopathy. TCRdb reprocessed the multiplex PCR reads with MiXCR, giving one entry per CDR3 protein. This table holds approximately 510,000 distinct CDR3 sequences, around 50% found once. The sample consisted of peripheral blood or thyroid tissue (not recorded which). The receptors come from an adult woman with Graves' disease, either hyperthyroidism or ophthalmopathy (not recorded which). Each CDR3 is given with its conserved first and last residue. Fields, in order: J gene, D gene, clone size, V gene, CDR3 DNA, CDR3 protein. The D gene is left open where the match is weak. Clone size is stated in some rows and not others, as once, few, many or a class when expanded.

TRBJ1-5 | TRBD1 | NA | TRBV6-6 | TGTGCCAGCAGTTACTATCCTTTTGGGACAGGGAATCAGCCCCAGCATTTT | CASSYYPFGTGNQPQHF
TRBJ2-6 | TRBD1 | NA | TRBV7-9 | TGTGCCAGCAGCCTCCGGACAGGGATAGCCAACGTCCTGACTTTC | CASSLRTGIANVLTF
TRBJ1-2 | NA | few | TRBV29-1 | TGCAGCGGGGTGGAGGGACACTATGGCTACACCTTC | CSGVEGHYGYTF
TRBJ1-1 | NA | few | TRBV10-2 | TGCGCCAGCAGTTCTCTCGCTGAAGCTTTCTTT | CASSSLAEAFF
TRBJ2-5 | NA | NA | TRBV14 | TGTGCCAGCAGCCCCGTAGGACTACAAGAGACCCAGTACTTC | CASSPVGLQETQYF
TRBJ1-3 | NA | NA | TRBV12-3/TRBV12-4 | TGTGCCAGCAGCCAAAAACCAGAAAGCTCTGGAAACACCATATATTTT | CASSQKPESSGNTIYF
TRBJ2-5 | NA | many | TRBV20-1 | TGCAGTGCGAAGGGGCGGAGGGAACAAGAGACCCAGTACTTC | CSAKGRREQETQYF
TRBJ1-2 | NA | NA | TRBV20-1 | TGCAGTGCTAGAAGGACCCGGACGCTCTATGGCTACACCTTC | CSARRTRTLYGYTF
TRBJ2-5 | NA | NA | TRBV29-1 | TGCAGCGCCGTTTACAGGTCCACAGATACGCAGTACTTC | CSAVYRSTDTQYF
TRBJ1-1 | NA | many | TRBV4-1 | TGCGCCAGCAGCCAAGCTCGATACACTGAAGCTTTCTTT | CASSQARYTEAFF
TRBJ1-5 | NA | once | TRBV6-1 | TGTGCCAGCAGTTACTATCTACATGGGGATAGCAATCAGCCCCAGCATTTT | CASSYYLHGDSNQPQHF
TRBJ1-5 | TRBD1 | NA | TRBV2 | TGTGCCAGCACCAACCGGGACAGGGGACAGCCCCAGCATTTT | CASTNRDRGQPQHF
TRBJ2-7 | NA | many | TRBV11-2 | TGTGCCAGCAGCTTAGGTCTAGGCCCCTACGAGCAGTACTTC | CASSLGLGPYEQYF
TRBJ2-7 | NA | many | TRBV5-1 | TGCGCCAGCAGCTCTTATCGTGAGGCGCCTCCGAATGAGCAGTACTTC | CASSSYREAPPNEQYF
TRBJ1-2 | NA | many | TRBV27 | TGTGCCAGCAGTCCCTCCAGTGACAGAATCAACTATGGCTACACCTTC | CASSPSSDRINYGYTF
TRBJ2-7 | TRBD2 | many | TRBV7-9 | TGTGCCAGCAGCCCTGGGGGGGGTACCCCGTCCGGGAACGAGCAGTACTTC | CASSPGGGTPSGNEQYF
TRBJ1-2 | TRBD1 | few | TRBV10-3 | TGTGCCATCAGTGAGAGACAGGGAGGGGATGGCTACACCTTC | CAISERQGGDGYTF
TRBJ1-6 | NA | few | TRBV9 | TGTGCCAGCAGCCCGTTCGGGGACCATAATTCACCCCTCCACTTT | CASSPFGDHNSPLHF
TRBJ1-6 | NA | few | TRBV9 | TGTGCCAGCAGCGTACTGGCGGCTCCTTCACCCCTCCACTTT | CASSVLAAPSPLHF
TRBJ1-6 | NA | NA | TRBV29-1 | TGCAGCGTTGAAGATTTTAAGGGTTCACCCCTCCACTTT | CSVEDFKGSPLHF
TRBJ1-1 | NA | NA | TRBV6-2/TRBV6-3 | TGTGCCAGCAGTTACGCCGGGACTTGGGGAGCTTTCTTT | CASSYAGTWGAFF
TRBJ1-1 | NA | few | TRBV4-1 | TGCGCCAGCCGGACAACTGTAGGGAGAACTGAAGCTTTCTTT | CASRTTVGRTEAFF
TRBJ2-7 | TRBD1 | many | TRBV12-3/TRBV12-4 | TGTGCCAGCAGTTTACAGGGGGCAGGCTCCTACGAGCAGTACTTC | CASSLQGAGSYEQYF
TRBJ1-2 | NA | NA | TRBV29-1 | TGCAGCGTTGGAGAACAGGGCGGCTATGGCTACACCTTC | CSVGEQGGYGYTF
TRBJ2-5 | NA | many | TRBV20-1 | TGCAGTGGGGGCAGGGGAGAGACCCAGTACTTC | CSGGRGETQYF
TRBJ1-1 | NA | few | TRBV29-1 | TGCAGCGTTGAAGGGACGAACTTGAACACTGAAGCTTTCTTT | CSVEGTNLNTEAFF
TRBJ1-3 | NA | NA | TRBV5-5 | TGTGCCAGCAGCCCTAAGGGGGGGACTGGAAACACCATATATTTT | CASSPKGGTGNTIYF
TRBJ1-4 | TRBD1 | many | TRBV5-1 | TGCGCCAGCAGCTTGGATCCCGGGACAGGGAATGAAAAACTGTTTTTT | CASSLDPGTGNEKLFF
TRBJ2-6 | NA | few | TRBV4-2 | TGTGCCAGCAGCCAAGAGGTAACGCTCTCTGGGGCCAACGTCCTGACTTTC | CASSQEVTLSGANVLTF
TRBJ2-5 | TRBD2 | NA | TRBV7-9 | TGTGCCAGCAGCCCTCGGCGGGGGACGGGTGAGACCCAGTACTTC | CASSPRRGTGETQYF
TRBJ1-4 | NA | NA | TRBV5-1 | TGCGCCAGCAGCCGAGGGACACTTACCGAAAAACTGTTTTTT | CASSRGTLTEKLFF
TRBJ1-3 | NA | NA | TRBV27 | TGTGCCAGCAGTCTCCGGGACGGGAACACCATATATTTT | CASSLRDGNTIYF
TRBJ2-5 | TRBD1 | many | TRBV11-2 | TGTGCCAGCAGCCCCGGGACAGCAGAGAAACAAGAGACCCAGTACTTC | CASSPGTAEKQETQYF
TRBJ1-2 | NA | many | TRBV11-2 | TGTGCCAGCAGAAGGGTCCTCGGGGGCGGGTATGGCTACACCTTC | CASRRVLGGGYGYTF
TRBJ1-5 | NA | NA | TRBV20-1 | TGCAGTGCCGTTAGCGGGAGCGCTGAGCATTTT | CSAVSGSAEHF
TRBJ2-7 | NA | NA | TRBV15 | TGTGCCACCAGCAGAGCACCCAGGGGCTACGAGCAGTACTTC | CATSRAPRGYEQYF
TRBJ1-2 | NA | many | TRBV12-3/TRBV12-4 | TGTGCCAGCAGACAGGGCCCTAACGGCTACACCTTC | CASRQGPNGYTF
TRBJ1-5 | NA | once | TRBV29-1 | TGCAGCGTTGGGGCAGGGGCCTTCAATTCACCCCAGCATTTT | CSVGAGAFNSPQHF
TRBJ1-3 | NA | NA | TRBV10-3 | TGTGCCAGCAGCTTCCTCGGAGGGTCTGGAAACACCATATATTTT | CASSFLGGSGNTIYF
TRBJ2-7 | NA | NA | TRBV29-1 | TGCAGCGTTCTATTGTCAGCACGCTCCTACGAGCAGTACTTC | CSVLLSARSYEQYF
TRBJ2-2 | NA | many | TRBV7-9 | TGTGCCAGCAGCTTCGGGAGAGCCAACACCGGGGAGCTGTTTTTT | CASSFGRANTGELFF
TRBJ1-5 | NA | NA | TRBV2 | TGTGCCAGTGCTAGAGATTTCAGTAATCAGCCCCAGCATTTT | CASARDFSNQPQHF
TRBJ1-5 | NA | many | TRBV7-2 | TGTGCCAGCAGCGAGGGGGTGGCGGCTCAGCATTTT | CASSEGVAAQHF
TRBJ2-7 | NA | NA | TRBV11-2 | TGTGCCAGCAACCCGCGTGGTTATGTGGGCGAGCAGTACTTC | CASNPRGYVGEQYF